This T cell receptor (beta chain) was recovered during a study of technical replicates of blood from a handful of donors (dated by TCRdb to the late 2010s). Receptor amplification or capture employed the immunoSEQ multiplex PCR assay. Held by TCRdb, this immuneACCESS table contains in-frame sequences only and omits some clones. Under half of the omission traces to an unresolved V gene where checked; the cause of the rest is unknown. Within this sample are tens of thousands of clones, with just over 95% of them counted one time only. About 0.2% of the sample lies in the top ten. The CDR3 spans 16 residues, from the cysteine through the phenylalanine. Just the 48-base CDR3 DNA is kept, in frame starting at base 1. CDR1 and CDR2 were assigned from the germline V gene as SGHTA and FQGNSA. V was cut back by 2 bases and J by 0 bases, leaving a gap of 13 bases between them. As to this clone: The clone's antigen remains unknown. Base-call qualities are not available, and no considerably larger clone is one nucleotide away.

The receptor was derived from a human donor in good health. The sequence links TRBV7-2 to TRBJ2-5; TRBD1 is a weak D gene call, 5 bases matching. The sequenced sample consisted of T cells isolated from PBMCs. The DNA sequence is TGTGCCAGCAGCTTAAACGTGGGGCAGTACCAAGAGACCCAGTACTTC. It translates as CASSLNVGQYQETQYF.